The T cell receptor (beta chain) under discussion was sequenced for a study of low-dose radiotherapy and immunotherapy resistance in tumors. Background on the study: At a dose of 200 mg/m2, intravenous cyclophosphamide was given every two weeks, one day before radiation and immunotherapy.

Time point meaning: before trial treatment. Patients eligible had advanced solid tumors without tumor-infiltrating lymphocytes. The germline V gene has CDR1 SGHVS and CDR2 FQNEAQ. Trimming removed 5 bases at V and 0 bases at J, with 13 bases between. The CDR3 has 15 amino acids. Priming of first-strand cDNA relied on TRAV- and TRBV-specific primers (covering alpha and beta chains). A constant-region primer paired with the V-primer adapter amplified TCRs over approximately 18 PCR cycles. TCRdb recomputed calls from the reads with MiXCR, one row per CDR3 protein. The data hold 45,000 to 75,000 distinct CDR3 sequences, with approximately 25% observed a single time.

The TCR comes from a male donor with prostate cancer. The source was PBMCs, collected before treatment. The chain uses TRBV7-8 and TRBJ2-5, with D perhaps matching TRBD1 (5 bases). The CDR3 bases are TGTGCCAGCAGCCCCTATACAGGCAACCAAGAGACCCAGTACTTC. It translates to CASSPYTGNQETQYF.